A single sample gave rise to the 24 T cell receptor beta chains below, sequenced in a study of blood T cell repertoires in COVID-19. Generated by immunoSEQ multiplex PCR, the TCRdb table keeps only in-frame clones and is missing some. The table lists about 140,000 clones, about three quarters of them singletons. Source material: peripheral blood. The receptors were gathered from a woman of 80 years or more with active or convalescent COVID-19.

The chain joins TRBV15 to TRBJ2-7; D is uncertain. Trimming left V 0 bases short and J 6 bases short, with 12 bases between. Germline CDR1 and CDR2: LNHNV and YYDKDF (reference sequence). This CDR3 spans 14 amino acids. CDR3 in amino acids: CATSRDNAAFEQYF. The CDR3 DNA reads as TGTGCCACCAGCAGAGATAACGCGGCTTTCGAGCAGTACTTC.

The CDR3 DNA follows: TGTGCCTGGAGTGTACAGGGATGGGGTGGCTACACCTTC. Amino acid sequence: CAWSVQGWGGYTF. The J gene is TRBJ1-2, the V gene TRBV30; D perhaps matches TRBD1 (6 bases). The CDR3 sequence is 13 residues long. The V and J ends lost 0 bases and 7 bases respectively, with 12 bases between them. In germline, CDR1 is GTSNPN, CDR2 SVGIG (reference sequence).

This clone was detected only once. This chain joins TRBV5-4 and TRBJ1-1, with D perhaps matching TRBD1 (5 bases). Germline assignment: CDR1 SGHNT and CDR2 YYREEE (reference sequence). This CDR3 has 16 amino acids. V shed 1 base and J shed 5 bases, with 18 bases lying between them. CDR3 DNA sequence: TGTGCCAGCAGCTTGTCTAACACCTTAGGGGTGACTGAAGCTTTCTTT. Its protein product is CASSLSNTLGVTEAFF.

In DNA, the CDR3 is TGTGCCAGCACTTTGACTAGCGGGGGACACGGGGAGCTGTTTTTT. Its translation: CASTLTSGGHGELFF. This chain links TRBV6-5 with TRBJ2-2, with 12 bases identical to TRBD2. The ends lost 7 bases at V and 7 bases at J; junction bases unmatched: 7. The CDR3 loop spans 15 amino acids. The germline V gene encodes CDR1 MNHEY and CDR2 SVGAGI.

The chain recombines TRBV30 with TRBJ1-4, with unresolved D. The CDR3 extends over 14 amino acids. Germline lookup yields CDR1 GTSNPN and CDR2 SVGIG (reference sequence). Trimming removed 1 base from V and 0 bases from J, with 6 bases in between. CDR3 sequence: CAWSGAPTNEKLFF. CDR3 coding DNA: TGTGCCTGGAGTGGGGCCCCAACTAATGAAAAACTGTTTTTT.

The V and J genes are TRBV9 and TRBJ1-1; D is unresolved. In germline, CDR1 is SGDLS, CDR2 YYNGEE. The CDR3 runs 14 residues. Trimming shortened V by 3 bases and J by 6 bases, and 15 bases separated the two germline ends. This chain's CDR3 is CASSAGVPSSEAFF. The CDR3, as DNA: TGTGCCAGCAGCGCCGGGGTGCCGAGTTCTGAAGCTTTCTTT.

A few counts support this clone. The chain couples TRBV6-4 to TRBJ1-2; no definite D call. From germline, CDR1 is MRHNA and CDR2 SNTAGT. Between the trimmed V and J ends, which lost 7 bases and 0 bases, there was a span of 12 bases. This CDR3 is built from 14 residues. CDR3 bases: TGTGCCAGCATAGCGGCAGTAACTAACTATGGCTACACCTTC. Translating it yields CASIAAVTNYGYTF.

The chain links TRBV5-6 to TRBJ2-7, with TRBD2 as a possible D gene (6 bases). Trimming cost V 4 bases and J 3 bases, with 14 bases left between them. The CDR3 totals 14 residues. In germline, CDR1 is SGHDT, CDR2 YYEEEE. CDR3 loop: CASSPLTRLYEQYF. The CDR3, as DNA: TGTGCCAGCAGCCCGTTGACTAGGCTCTACGAGCAGTACTTC.

This clone occurred a few times. The chain carries TRBV19 and TRBJ2-7; 11 bases are a match to TRBD2. V trimming: 5 bases; J trimming: 3 bases; junction bases outside the gene matches: 15. The CDR3 contains 18 residues. CDR1 is LNHDA, CDR2 SQIVND, per germline (reference sequence). The CDR3 loop reads CASSGRGLTSGVYYEQYF. Written as DNA, the CDR3 is TGTGCCAGTAGTGGGCGAGGGTTGACTAGCGGGGTTTACTACGAGCAGTACTTC.

The rearrangement joins TRBV5-1 to TRBJ2-2; the D is unclear. CDR1 is SGHRS and CDR2 is YFSETQ in the germline V gene. Trimming left V 5 bases short and J 0 bases short, with 8 bases between. This CDR3 contains 14 residues. CDR3 bases: TGCGCCAGCAGTCCACTACCGAACACCGGGGAGCTGTTTTTT. It yields the protein CASSPLPNTGELFF.

In its sample, this clone was seen once. The CDR3 region has the DNA TGTGCCAGCAGCATGGGACAGGGGGCCCCAGAGCAGTTCTTC. It codes for CASSMGQGAPEQFF. The chain employs TRBV4-2 and TRBJ2-1; 12 bases are shared with TRBD1. The CDR3 length is 14 residues. V shed 5 bases, J shed 10 bases, and the junction held 6 bases outside the gene matches. Looked up from germline, CDR1 is LGHNA and CDR2 is YNFKEQ.

The rearrangement joins TRBV6-2 or TRBV6-3 to TRBJ1-1; D call uncertain. The CDR3 has 16 amino acids. Germline V CDR1 and CDR2: MNHEY, SVGEGT. Trimming removed 5 bases at V and 4 bases at J, with 20 bases between. The chain's CDR3 is CASSGLTGVGGTEAFF. The CDR3 region has the DNA TGTGCCAGCAGTGGCCTGACGGGTGTGGGTGGCACTGAAGCTTTCTTT.

The gene calls are TRBV6-6 and TRBJ2-7, with a weak D call TRBD2 (6 bases). Germline CDR1 is MNHNY and CDR2 is SVGAGI (reference sequence). V lost 0 bases and J lost 0, with 6 bases in between. CDR3 length: 14 amino acids. The CDR3 protein is CASSYSGGSYEQYF. For the CDR3, the DNA is TGTGCCAGCAGTTACTCCGGGGGCTCCTACGAGCAGTACTTC.

This chain links TRBV19 with TRBJ1-5; TRBD1 matches at 9 bases. CDR1 and CDR2 (germline): LNHDA, SQIVND (reference sequence). Losses at the gene ends were 6 bases for V and 6 bases for J; bases not matched to a gene: 9. The CDR3 covers 15 residues. CDR3 coding DNA: TGTGCCAGTAGGGCCATCGACAGGGGGGTTCAGCCCCAGCATTTT. As protein: CASRAIDRGVQPQHF. The full variable domain, rest sourced from reference TRBV19 and TRBJ1-5, is DGGITQSPKYLFRKEGQNVTLSCEQNLNHDAMYWYRQDPGQGLRLIYYSQIVNDFQKGDIAEGYSVSREKKESFPLTVTSAQKNPTAFYLCASRAIDRGVQPQHFGDGTRLSIL.

CDR3: CASSVDRAAGELFF. In DNA, the CDR3 is TGTGCCAGCAGCGTAGACAGGGCGGCCGGGGAGCTGTTTTTT. This rearrangement joins TRBV9 to TRBJ2-2, with a weak D call TRBD1 (6 bases). CDR1 is SGDLS and CDR2 is YYNGEE in the germline V gene. The CDR3 totals 14 residues. V was cut by 0 bases and J by 6 bases, with 9 bases left in between.

The CDR3 reads CASSQGLGQPQHF. CDR3 DNA: TGTGCCAGCAGTCAGGGTCTCGGTCAGCCCCAGCATTTT. This chain connects TRBV12-3 or TRBV12-4 to TRBJ1-5; the D gene is possibly TRBD1 (5 bases). The CDR3 totals 13 residues. Deletions cut 5 bases from V and 6 bases from J, with 11 bases between.

This clone has just a few counts. The chain uses TRBV29-1 and TRBJ2-1; 9 nucleotides agree with TRBD1. V gave up 5 bases and J gave up 7 bases; unmatched junction bases: 6. The CDR3 runs to 13 residues. Germline V gives CDR1 SQVTM, CDR2 ANQGSEA. The CDR3 sequence is CSVWNRGLNEQFF. CDR3 DNA sequence: TGCAGCGTTTGGAACAGGGGGCTGAATGAGCAGTTCTTC.

The rearrangement joins TRBV7-8 to TRBJ1-1; D call uncertain. Trimming took 1 base from V and 0 from J, leaving 6 bases between them. Germline assignment: CDR1 SGHVS and CDR2 FQNEAQ. CDR3 length equals 14 residues. CDR3 sequence (DNA): TGTGCCAGCAGCTTAGATGAGGTGAACACTGAAGCTTTCTTT. Its translation: CASSLDEVNTEAFF.

The chain couples TRBV6-6 to TRBJ1-3; a possible D gene is TRBD1 (5 bases). In germline, CDR1 is MNHNY, CDR2 SVGAGI (reference sequence). This CDR3 is built from 13 residues. The V end was cut by 6 bases, the J end by 0 bases, with 6 bases between. This CDR3 reads CASRGGSGNTIYF. The CDR3 DNA reads TGTGCCAGCAGGGGGGGCTCTGGAAACACCATATATTTT.

The rearrangement uses TRBV3-1 (or the pseudogene TRBV3-2) and TRBJ1-5; possible D gene TRBD1, 5 bases. V was cut by 3 bases and J by 8 bases, with 14 bases left in between. The CDR3 loop spans 14 amino acids. Germline loops: CDR1 LGHDT, CDR2 YNNKEL (reference sequence). CDR3 in amino acids: CASSQDTRGEPQHF. CDR3 coding DNA: TGTGCCAGCAGCCAGGACACCCGGGGGGAGCCCCAGCATTTT.

In DNA form, the CDR3 reads TGTGCCAGCAGTGTACAGACTAGCGGCAGTGAGACCCAGTACTTC. Translating it yields CASSVQTSGSETQYF. This chain uses TRBV2 with TRBJ2-5, with 9 bases matching TRBD2. The CDR3 is made up of 15 amino acids. Per the germline V gene, CDR1 is SNHLY and CDR2 is FYNNEI. V shed 4 bases and J 5 bases; nucleotides not matched to a gene: 8.

This clone was seen a handful of times. This chain uses TRBV6-5 with TRBJ2-7, with 12 bases that match TRBD1. The length of the CDR3 is 16 residues. The V and J ends lost 2 bases and 6 bases, in that order; junction bases with no gene match: 8. Germline CDR1 and CDR2: MNHEY and SVGAGI. The CDR3 nucleotides read TGTGCCAGCAGTTACGGTCCTGGGACAGGGGGCCGCGAGCAGTACTTC. Translating gives CASSYGPGTGGREQYF.

This clone has only a few counts. The rearrangement links TRBV10-3 to TRBJ2-3; possible D gene TRBD1, 6 bases. Germline V gene data show CDR1 as ENHRY and CDR2 as SYGVKD. V was shortened by 3 bases and J by 5 bases, with 18 bases between the two germline ends. The length of the CDR3 is 16 residues. CDR3 sequence reads: CAISDFSPPQGDTQYF. Here the CDR3 DNA reads TGTGCCATCAGTGACTTTTCCCCCCCACAGGGAGATACGCAGTATTTT.

The chain carries TRBV6-5 and TRBJ2-1; TRBD1 matches at 8 bases. The CDR3 is 15 amino acids. The J segment lost 6 bases and the V segment lost 6 bases, leaving 10 bases of the junction unmatched. Germline assignment: CDR1 MNHEY and CDR2 SVGAGI. CDR3 DNA sequence: TGTGCCAGCAGCACCGGGACAGGATTAGTCAATGAGCAGTTCTTC. Protein sequence: CASSTGTGLVNEQFF.